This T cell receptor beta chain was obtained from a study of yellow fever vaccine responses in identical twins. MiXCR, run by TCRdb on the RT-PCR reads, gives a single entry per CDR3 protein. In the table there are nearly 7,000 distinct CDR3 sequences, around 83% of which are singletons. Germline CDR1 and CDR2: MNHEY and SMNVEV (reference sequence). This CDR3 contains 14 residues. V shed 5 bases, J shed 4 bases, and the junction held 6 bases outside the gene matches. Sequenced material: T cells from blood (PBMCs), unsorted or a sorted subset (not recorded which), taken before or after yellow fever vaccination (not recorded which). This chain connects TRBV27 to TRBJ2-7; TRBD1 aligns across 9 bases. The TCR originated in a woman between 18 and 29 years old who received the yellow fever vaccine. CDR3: CASSLRDRVYEQYF. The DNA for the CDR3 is TGTGCCAGCAGTCTACGGGACAGGGTTTACGAGCAGTACTTC.